The clone carrying this TCR beta chain came up a few times. Antigen unknown. TCRdb re-called clones via MiXCR from the PCR reads. The table records under 25,000 clones, 22% of them present only once. There were no patients who had received any treatment before thyroid surgery. The data were obtained in a study of metastatic and nonmetastatic thyroid tumors. Study context: Repertoire comparison spanned blood and tumor or nodule tissue of malignant and benign thyroid patients. Study results and caveats: The study reportedly found significantly higher TCR beta diversity in malignant thyroid tumors than benign nodules, in blood and tumor.

Germline V gives CDR1 MDHEN, CDR2 SYDVKM. The CDR3 sequence is 13 residues long. V lost 8 bases, J lost 7 bases, and 12 bases lay in between. V usage is TRBV28 and J usage is TRBJ1-6; D perhaps matches TRBD1 (5 bases). This clonotype was sampled from a female donor with papillary thyroid cancer or a benign thyroid nodule (not recorded which). Some clones in this sample may be carry-over from other donors' samples. Source material: adjacent normal tissue. CDR3 bases: TGTGCCAGCTCCCGGGACGGGAATTCACCCCTCCACTTT. The encoded protein is CASSRDGNSPLHF.